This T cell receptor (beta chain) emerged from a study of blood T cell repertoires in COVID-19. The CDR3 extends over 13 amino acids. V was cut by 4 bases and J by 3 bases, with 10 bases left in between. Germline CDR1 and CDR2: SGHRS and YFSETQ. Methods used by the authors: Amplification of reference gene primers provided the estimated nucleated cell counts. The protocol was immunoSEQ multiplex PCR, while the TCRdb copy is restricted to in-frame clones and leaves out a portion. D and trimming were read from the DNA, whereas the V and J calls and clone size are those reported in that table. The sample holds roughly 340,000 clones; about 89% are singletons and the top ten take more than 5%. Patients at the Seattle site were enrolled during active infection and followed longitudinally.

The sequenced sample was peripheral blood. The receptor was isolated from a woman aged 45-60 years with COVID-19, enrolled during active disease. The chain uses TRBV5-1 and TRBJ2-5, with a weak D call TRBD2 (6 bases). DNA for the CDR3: TGCGCCAGCAGCCGTTCGGGAGAAGAGACCCAGTACTTC. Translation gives CASSRSGEETQYF.